This T cell receptor (beta chain) was sequenced for a study of CD8 T cells in ankylosing spondylitis. TCRdb used MiXCR to reprocess the 5' RACE reads, holding one entry per CDR3 protein. The sample holds around 210,000 distinct CDR3 sequences, less than 9.5% seen once. The sequencing input was blood, either unsorted or a sorted T cell fraction (not recorded which). This receptor was obtained from a female donor with ankylosing spondylitis or in good health (not recorded which).

The DNA for the CDR3 is TGTGCCAGCAGCTTGGGTAGGGCAGGGGGGATCTACGAGCAGTACTTC. Its translation: CASSLGRAGGIYEQYF. The V call is TRBV7-8, the J call TRBJ2-7; D may be TRBD1 (7 bases). CDR1 is SGHVS, CDR2 FQNEAQ, per germline. The CDR3 spans 16 residues. The V gene lost 3 bases and the J gene lost 3 bases, with 18 bases spanning the gap.